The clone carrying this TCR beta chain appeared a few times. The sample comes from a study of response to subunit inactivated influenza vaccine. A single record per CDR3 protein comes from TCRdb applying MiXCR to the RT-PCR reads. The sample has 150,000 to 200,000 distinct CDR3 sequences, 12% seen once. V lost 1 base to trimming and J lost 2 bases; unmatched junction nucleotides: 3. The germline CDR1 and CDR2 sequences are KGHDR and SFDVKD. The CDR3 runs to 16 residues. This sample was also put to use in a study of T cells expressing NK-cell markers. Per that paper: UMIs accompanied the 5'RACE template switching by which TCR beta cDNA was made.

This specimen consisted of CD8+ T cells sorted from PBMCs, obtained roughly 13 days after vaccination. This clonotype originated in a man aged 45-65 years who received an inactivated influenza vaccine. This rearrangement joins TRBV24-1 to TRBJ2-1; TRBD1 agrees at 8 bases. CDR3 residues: CATSDFGQGTYNEQFF. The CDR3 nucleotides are TGTGCCACCAGTGATTTCGGACAGGGAACCTACAATGAGCAGTTCTTC.